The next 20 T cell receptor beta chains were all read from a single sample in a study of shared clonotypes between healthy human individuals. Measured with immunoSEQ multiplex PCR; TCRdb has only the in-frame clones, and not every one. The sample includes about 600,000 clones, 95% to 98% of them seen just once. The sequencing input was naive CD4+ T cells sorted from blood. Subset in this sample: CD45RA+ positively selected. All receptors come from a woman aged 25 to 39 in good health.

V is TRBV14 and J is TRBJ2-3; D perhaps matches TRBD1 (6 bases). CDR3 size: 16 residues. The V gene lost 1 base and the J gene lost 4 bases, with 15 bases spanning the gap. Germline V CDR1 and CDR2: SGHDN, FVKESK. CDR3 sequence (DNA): TGTGCCAGCAGCCAAGGGGGACATCCGAGCGCAGATACGCAGTATTTT. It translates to CASSQGGHPSADTQYF.

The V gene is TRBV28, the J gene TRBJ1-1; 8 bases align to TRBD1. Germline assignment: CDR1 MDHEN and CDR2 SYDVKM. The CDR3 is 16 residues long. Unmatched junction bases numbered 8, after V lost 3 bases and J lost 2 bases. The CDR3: CASSFRQGKGNTEAFF. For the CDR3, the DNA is TGTGCCAGCAGTTTTCGACAGGGGAAGGGAAACACTGAAGCTTTCTTT.

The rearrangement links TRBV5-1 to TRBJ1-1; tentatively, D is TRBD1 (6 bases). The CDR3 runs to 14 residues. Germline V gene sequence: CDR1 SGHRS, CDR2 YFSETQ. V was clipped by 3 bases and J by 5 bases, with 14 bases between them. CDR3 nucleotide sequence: TGCGCCAGCAGCTGGATGGACAGCTCGACTGAAGCTTTCTTT. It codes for CASSWMDSSTEAFF.

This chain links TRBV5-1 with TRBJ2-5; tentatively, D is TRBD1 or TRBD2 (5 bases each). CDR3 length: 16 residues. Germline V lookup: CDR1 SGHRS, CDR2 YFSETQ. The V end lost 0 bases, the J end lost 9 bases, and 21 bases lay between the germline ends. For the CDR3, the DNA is TGCGCCAGCAGCTTGGGAGTGGGGCGGACCAAGGGAGCCCAGTACTTC. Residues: CASSLGVGRTKGAQYF.

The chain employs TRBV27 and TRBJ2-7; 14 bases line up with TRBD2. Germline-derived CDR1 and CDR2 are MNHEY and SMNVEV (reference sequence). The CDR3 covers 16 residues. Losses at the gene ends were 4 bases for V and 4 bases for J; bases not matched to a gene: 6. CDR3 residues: CASSSETSGRVYEQYF. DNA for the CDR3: TGTGCCAGCAGTTCGGAGACTAGCGGGAGGGTTTACGAGCAGTACTTC.

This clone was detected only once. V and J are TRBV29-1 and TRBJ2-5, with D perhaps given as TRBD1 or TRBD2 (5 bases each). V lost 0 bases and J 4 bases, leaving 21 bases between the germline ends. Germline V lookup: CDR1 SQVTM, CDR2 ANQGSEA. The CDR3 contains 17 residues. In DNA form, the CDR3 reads TGCAGCGTTGAAGATCTTACGGGGCCGGGATTGGGAGAGACCCAGTACTTC. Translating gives CSVEDLTGPGLGETQYF.

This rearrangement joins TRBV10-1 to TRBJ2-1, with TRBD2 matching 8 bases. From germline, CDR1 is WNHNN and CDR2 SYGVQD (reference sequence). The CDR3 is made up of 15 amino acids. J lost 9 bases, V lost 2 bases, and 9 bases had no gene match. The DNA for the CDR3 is TGCGCCAGCAGTGAGACGGGACTAGGGAGGGGTGAGCAGTTCTTC. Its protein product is CASSETGLGRGEQFF.

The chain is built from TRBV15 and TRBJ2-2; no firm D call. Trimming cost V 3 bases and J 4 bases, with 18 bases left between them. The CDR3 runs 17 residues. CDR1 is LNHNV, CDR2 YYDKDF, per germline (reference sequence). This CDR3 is CATSSFERTESTGELFF. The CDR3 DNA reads TGTGCCACCAGCAGTTTTGAGAGGACGGAGTCCACCGGGGAGCTGTTTTTT.

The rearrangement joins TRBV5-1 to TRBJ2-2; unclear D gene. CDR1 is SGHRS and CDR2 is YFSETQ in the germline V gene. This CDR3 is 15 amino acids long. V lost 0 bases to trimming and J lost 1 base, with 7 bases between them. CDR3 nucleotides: TGCGCCAGCAGCTTGGTTGTTAGGAACACCGGGGAGCTGTTTTTT. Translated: CASSLVVRNTGELFF. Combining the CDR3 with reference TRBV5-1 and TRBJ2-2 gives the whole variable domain KAGVTQTPRYLIKTRGQQVTLSCSPISGHRSVSWYQQTPGQGLQFLFEYFSETQRNKGNFPGRFSGRQFSNSRSEMNVSTLELGDSALYLCASSLVVRNTGELFFGEGSRLTVL.

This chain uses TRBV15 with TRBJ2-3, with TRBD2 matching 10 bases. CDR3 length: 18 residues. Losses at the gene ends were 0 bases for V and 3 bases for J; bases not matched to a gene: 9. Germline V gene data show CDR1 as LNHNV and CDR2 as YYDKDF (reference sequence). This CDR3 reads CATSRESGMGLATDTQYF. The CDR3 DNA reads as TGTGCCACCAGCAGAGAGTCTGGTATGGGACTAGCGACAGATACGCAGTATTTT. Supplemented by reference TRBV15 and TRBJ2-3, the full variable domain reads DAMVIQNPRYQVTQFGKPVTLSCSQTLNHNVMYWYQQKSSQAPKLLFHYYDKDFNNEADTPDNFQSRRPNTSFCFLDIRSPGLGDTAMYLCATSRESGMGLATDTQYFGPGTRLTVL.

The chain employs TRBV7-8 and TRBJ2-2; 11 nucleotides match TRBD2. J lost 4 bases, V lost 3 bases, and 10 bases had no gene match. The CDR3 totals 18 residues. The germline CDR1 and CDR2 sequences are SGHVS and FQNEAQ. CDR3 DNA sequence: TGTGCCAGCAGCTTGTCCACTAGCGGGAGAGGGGTCACCGGGGAGCTGTTTTTT. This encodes CASSLSTSGRGVTGELFF. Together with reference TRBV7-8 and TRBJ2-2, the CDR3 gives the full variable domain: GAGVSQSPRYKVAKRGQDVALRCDPISGHVSLFWYQQALGQGPEFLTYFQNEAQLDKSGLPSDRFFAERPEGSVSTLKIQRTQQEDSAVYLCASSLSTSGRGVTGELFFGEGSRLTVL.

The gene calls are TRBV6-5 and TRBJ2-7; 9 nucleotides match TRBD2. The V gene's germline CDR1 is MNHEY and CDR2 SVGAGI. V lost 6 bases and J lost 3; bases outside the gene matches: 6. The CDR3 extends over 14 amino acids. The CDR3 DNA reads TGTGCCAGCAGACGACTAGCGGAAAGCTACGAGCAGTACTTC. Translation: CASRRLAESYEQYF.

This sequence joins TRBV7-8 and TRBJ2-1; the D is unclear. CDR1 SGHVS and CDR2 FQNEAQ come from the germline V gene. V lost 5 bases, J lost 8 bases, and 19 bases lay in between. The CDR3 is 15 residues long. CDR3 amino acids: CASSRTINNNDEQFF. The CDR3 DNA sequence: TGTGCCAGCAGCCGAACCATCAACAACAATGATGAGCAGTTCTTC. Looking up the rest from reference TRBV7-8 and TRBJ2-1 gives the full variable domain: GAGVSQSPRYKVAKRGQDVALRCDPISGHVSLFWYQQALGQGPEFLTYFQNEAQLDKSGLPSDRFFAERPEGSVSTLKIQRTQQEDSAVYLCASSRTINNNDEQFFGPGTRLTVL.

Here the CDR3 reads CASSQRQGWETQYF. The CDR3 coding sequence is TGTGCCAGCAGCCAAAGACAGGGGTGGGAGACCCAGTACTTC. The V gene is TRBV14, the J gene TRBJ2-5; 8 positions match TRBD1. The V and J ends lost 2 bases and 5 bases, in that order; junction bases with no gene match: 4. The germline V gene has CDR1 SGHDN and CDR2 FVKESK. This CDR3 has 14 residues.

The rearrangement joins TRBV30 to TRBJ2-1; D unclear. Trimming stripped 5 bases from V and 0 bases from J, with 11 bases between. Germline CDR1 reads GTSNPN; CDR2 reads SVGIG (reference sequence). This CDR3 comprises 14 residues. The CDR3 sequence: CAWGRESSYNEQFF. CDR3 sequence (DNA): TGTGCCTGGGGAAGAGAGAGCTCCTACAATGAGCAGTTCTTC.

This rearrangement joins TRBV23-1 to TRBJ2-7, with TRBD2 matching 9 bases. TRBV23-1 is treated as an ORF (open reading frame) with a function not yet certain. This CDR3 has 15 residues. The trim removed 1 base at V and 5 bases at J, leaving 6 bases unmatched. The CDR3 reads CASSQLAGVYDEQYF. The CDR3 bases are TGCGCCAGCAGTCAATTAGCGGGAGTTTACGACGAGCAGTACTTC.

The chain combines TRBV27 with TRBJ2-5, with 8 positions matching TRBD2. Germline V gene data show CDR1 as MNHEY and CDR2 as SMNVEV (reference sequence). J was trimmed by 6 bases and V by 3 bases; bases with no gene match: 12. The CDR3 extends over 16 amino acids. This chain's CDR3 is CASSLATGGRLKTQYF. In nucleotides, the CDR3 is TGTGCCAGCAGTTTGGCTACTGGCGGGAGGCTGAAGACCCAGTACTTC.

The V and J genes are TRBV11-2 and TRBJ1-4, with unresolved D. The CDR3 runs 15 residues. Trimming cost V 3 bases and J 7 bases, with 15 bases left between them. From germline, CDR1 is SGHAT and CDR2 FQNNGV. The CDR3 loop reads CASSFHPGSREKLFF. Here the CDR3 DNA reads TGTGCCAGCAGCTTTCACCCGGGTTCACGTGAAAAACTGTTTTTT.

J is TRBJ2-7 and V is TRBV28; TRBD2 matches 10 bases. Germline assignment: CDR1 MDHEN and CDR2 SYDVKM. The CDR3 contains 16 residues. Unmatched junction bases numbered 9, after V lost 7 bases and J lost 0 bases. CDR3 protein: CASTSGPSGSSYEQYF. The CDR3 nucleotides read TGTGCCAGCACCTCGGGCCCTAGCGGGAGCTCCTACGAGCAGTACTTC.

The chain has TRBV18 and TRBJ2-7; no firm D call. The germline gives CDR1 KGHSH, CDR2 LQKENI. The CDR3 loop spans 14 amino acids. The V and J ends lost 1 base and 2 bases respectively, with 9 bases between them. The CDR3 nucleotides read TGTGCCAGCTCACCACTGGACGGAGCCTACGAGCAGTACTTC. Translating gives CASSPLDGAYEQYF.